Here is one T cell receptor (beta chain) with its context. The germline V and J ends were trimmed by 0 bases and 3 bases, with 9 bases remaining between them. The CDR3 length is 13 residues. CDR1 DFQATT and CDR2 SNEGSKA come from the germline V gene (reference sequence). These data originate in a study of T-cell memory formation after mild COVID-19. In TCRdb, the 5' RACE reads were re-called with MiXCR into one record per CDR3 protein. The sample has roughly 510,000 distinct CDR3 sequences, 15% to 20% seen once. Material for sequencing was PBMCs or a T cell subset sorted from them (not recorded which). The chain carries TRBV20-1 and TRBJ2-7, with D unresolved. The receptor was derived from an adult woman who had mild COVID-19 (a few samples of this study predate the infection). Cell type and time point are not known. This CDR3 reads CSARDAPRYEQYF. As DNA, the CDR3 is TGCAGTGCTAGAGATGCCCCCCGCTACGAGCAGTACTTC.